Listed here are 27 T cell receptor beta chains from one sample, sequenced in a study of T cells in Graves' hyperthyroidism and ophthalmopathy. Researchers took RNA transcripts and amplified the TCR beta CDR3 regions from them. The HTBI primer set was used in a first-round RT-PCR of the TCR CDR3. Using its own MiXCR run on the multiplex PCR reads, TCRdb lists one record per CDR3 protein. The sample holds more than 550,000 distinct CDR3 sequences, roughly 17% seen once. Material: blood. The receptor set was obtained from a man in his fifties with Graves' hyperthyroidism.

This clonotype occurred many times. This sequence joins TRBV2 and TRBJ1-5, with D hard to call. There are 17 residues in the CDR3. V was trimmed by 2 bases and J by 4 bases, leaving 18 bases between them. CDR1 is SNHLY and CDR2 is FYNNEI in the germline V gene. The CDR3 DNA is TGTGCCAGCAGTGAACCTGGCCCCCACCTATTTAATCAGCCCCAGCATTTT. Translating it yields CASSEPGPHLFNQPQHF.

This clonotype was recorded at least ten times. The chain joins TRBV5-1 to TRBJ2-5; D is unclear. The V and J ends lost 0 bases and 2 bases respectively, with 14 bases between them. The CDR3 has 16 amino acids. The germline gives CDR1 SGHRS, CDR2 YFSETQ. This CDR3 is CASSLEAGWVQETQYF. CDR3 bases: TGCGCCAGCAGCTTGGAGGCAGGTTGGGTGCAAGAGACCCAGTACTTC.

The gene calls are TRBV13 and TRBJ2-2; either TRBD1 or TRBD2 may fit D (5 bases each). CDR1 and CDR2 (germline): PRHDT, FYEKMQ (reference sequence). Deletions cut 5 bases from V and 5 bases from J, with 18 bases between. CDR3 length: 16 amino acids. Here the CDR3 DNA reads TGTGCCAGCAGCCCGGGACGAAGGGTCGGGACCGGGGAGCTGTTTTTT. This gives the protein CASSPGRRVGTGELFF.

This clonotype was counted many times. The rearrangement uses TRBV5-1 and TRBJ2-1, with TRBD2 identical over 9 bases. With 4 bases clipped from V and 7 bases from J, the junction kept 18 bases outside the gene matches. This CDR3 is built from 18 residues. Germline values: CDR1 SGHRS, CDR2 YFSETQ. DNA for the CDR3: TGCGCCAGCAGCCCGACTTTGGGAATCGCGGGAGGGTCGAATGAGCAGTTCTTC. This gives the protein CASSPTLGIAGGSNEQFF. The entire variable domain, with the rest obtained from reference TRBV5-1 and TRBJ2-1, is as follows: KAGVTQTPRYLIKTRGQQVTLSCSPISGHRSVSWYQQTPGQGLQFLFEYFSETQRNKGNFPGRFSGRQFSNSRSEMNVSTLELGDSALYLCASSPTLGIAGGSNEQFFGPGTRLTVL.

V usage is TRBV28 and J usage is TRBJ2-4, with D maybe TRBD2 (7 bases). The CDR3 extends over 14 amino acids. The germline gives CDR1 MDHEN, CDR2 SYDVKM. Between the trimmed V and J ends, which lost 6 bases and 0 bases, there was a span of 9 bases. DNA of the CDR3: TGTGCCAGCAGGGGAGGGGGAGCCAAAAACATTCAGTACTTC. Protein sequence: CASRGGGAKNIQYF.

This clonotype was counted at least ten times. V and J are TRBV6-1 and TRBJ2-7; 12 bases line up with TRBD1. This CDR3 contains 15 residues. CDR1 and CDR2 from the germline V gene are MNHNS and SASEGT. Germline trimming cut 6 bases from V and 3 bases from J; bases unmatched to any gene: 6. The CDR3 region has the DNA TGTGCCAGCAGCCAGGGACAGGGGGCTGGCTACGAGCAGTACTTC. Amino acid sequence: CASSQGQGAGYEQYF.

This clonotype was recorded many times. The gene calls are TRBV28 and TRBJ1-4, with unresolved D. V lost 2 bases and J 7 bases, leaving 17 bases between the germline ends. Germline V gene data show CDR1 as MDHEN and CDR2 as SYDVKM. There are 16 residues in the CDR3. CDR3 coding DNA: TGTGCCAGCAGTTTAGAAGACGGACTTTCGGCTGAAAAACTGTTTTTT. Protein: CASSLEDGLSAEKLFF.

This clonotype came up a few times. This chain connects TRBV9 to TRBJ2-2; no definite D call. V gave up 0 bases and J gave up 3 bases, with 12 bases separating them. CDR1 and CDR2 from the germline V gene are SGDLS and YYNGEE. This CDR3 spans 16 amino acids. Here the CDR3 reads CASSVVADPYTGELFF. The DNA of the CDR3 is TGTGCCAGCAGCGTAGTTGCAGACCCTTACACCGGGGAGCTGTTTTTT.

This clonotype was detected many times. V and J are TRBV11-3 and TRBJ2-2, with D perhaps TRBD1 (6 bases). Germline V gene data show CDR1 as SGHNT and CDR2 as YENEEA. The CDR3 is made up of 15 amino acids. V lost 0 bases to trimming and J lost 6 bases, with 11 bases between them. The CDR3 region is CASSLDGRGSGELFF. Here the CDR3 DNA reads TGTGCCAGCAGCTTAGACGGCAGGGGATCCGGGGAGCTGTTTTTT.

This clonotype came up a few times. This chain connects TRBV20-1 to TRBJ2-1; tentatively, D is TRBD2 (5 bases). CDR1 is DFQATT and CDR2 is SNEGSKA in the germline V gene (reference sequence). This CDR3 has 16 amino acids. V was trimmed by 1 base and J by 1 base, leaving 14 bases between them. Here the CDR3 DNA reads TGCAGTGCTAGAGTAGGAGAGACTACATCCTACAATGAGCAGTTCTTC. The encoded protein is CSARVGETTSYNEQFF.

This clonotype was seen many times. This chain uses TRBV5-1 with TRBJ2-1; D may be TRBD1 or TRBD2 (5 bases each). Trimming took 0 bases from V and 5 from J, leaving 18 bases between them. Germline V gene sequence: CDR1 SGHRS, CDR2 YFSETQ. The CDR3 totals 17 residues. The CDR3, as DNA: TGCGCCAGCAGCTTGGTGCCCGGGGCCCCGGACGACAATGAGCAGTTCTTC. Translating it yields CASSLVPGAPDDNEQFF.

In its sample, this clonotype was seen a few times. Written as DNA, the CDR3 is TGCAGCGTTGAAGATCACGGGAGCGGCACAGATACGCAGTATTTT. This encodes CSVEDHGSGTDTQYF. This sequence joins TRBV29-1 and TRBJ2-3; D is perhaps TRBD2 (6 bases). This CDR3 comprises 15 residues. Germline V CDR1 and CDR2: SQVTM, ANQGSEA. Trimming took off 0 bases at V and 1 base at J, with 11 bases between the two ends.

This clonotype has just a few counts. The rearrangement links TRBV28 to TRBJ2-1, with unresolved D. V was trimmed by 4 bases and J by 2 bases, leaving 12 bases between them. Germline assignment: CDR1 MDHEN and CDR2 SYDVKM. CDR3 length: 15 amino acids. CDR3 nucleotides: TGTGCCAGCAGTTCTTGGGAATCCCCCTACAATGAGCAGTTCTTC. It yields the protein CASSSWESPYNEQFF.

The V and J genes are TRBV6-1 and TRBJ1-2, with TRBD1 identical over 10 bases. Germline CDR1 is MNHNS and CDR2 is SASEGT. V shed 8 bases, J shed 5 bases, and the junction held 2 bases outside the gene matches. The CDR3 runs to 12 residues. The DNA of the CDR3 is TGTGCCAGCGGGGACAGGGGATATGGCTACACCTTC. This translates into CASGDRGYGYTF.

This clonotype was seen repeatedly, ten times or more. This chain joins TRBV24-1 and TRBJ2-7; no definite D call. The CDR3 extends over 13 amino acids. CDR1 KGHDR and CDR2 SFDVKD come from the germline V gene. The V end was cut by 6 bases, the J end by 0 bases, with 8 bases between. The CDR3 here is CATSHEHSYEQYF. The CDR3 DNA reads TGTGCCACCAGTCACGAACACTCCTACGAGCAGTACTTC.

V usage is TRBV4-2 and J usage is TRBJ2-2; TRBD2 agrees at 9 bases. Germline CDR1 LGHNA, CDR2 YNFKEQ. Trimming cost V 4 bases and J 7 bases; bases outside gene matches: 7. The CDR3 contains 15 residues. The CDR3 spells CASSPGLAKGGELFF. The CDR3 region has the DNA TGTGCCAGCAGCCCGGGACTAGCAAAAGGCGGGGAGCTGTTTTTT.

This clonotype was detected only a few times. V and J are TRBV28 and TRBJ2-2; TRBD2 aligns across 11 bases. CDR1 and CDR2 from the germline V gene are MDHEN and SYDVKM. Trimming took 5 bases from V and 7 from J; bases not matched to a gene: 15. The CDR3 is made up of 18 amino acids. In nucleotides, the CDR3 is TGTGCCAGCAGTCCAGATGGGGGACTAGCGGTTTGGGGCGGGGAGCTGTTTTTT. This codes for CASSPDGGLAVWGGELFF.

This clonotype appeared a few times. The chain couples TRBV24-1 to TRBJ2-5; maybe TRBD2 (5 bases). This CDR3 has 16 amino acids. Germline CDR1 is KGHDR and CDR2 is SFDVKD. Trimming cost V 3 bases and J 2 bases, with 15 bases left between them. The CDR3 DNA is TGTGCCACCAGTGATCGCAGCGGCGGGCTACAAGAGACCCAGTACTTC. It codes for CATSDRSGGLQETQYF.

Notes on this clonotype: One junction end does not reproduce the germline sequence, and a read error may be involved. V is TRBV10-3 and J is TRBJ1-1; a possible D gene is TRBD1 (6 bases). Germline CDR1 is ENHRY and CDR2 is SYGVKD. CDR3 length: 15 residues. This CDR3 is CAISAAWDMNTEAFF. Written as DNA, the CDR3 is TGTGCCATCAGTGCAGCTTGGGACATGAACACTGAAGCCTTCTTT.

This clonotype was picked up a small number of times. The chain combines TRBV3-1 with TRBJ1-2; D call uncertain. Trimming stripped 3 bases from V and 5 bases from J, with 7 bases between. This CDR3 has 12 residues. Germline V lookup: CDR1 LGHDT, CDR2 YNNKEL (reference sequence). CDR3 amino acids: CASSQMDYGYTF. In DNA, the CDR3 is TGTGCCAGCAGCCAGATGGATTATGGCTACACCTTC.

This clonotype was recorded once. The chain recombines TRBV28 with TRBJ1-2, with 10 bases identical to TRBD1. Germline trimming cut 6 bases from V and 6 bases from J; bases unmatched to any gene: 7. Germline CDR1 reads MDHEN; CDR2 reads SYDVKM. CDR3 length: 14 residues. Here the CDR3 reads CASRRPGQGNGYTF. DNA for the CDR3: TGTGCCAGCAGAAGACCGGGACAGGGGAATGGCTACACCTTC.

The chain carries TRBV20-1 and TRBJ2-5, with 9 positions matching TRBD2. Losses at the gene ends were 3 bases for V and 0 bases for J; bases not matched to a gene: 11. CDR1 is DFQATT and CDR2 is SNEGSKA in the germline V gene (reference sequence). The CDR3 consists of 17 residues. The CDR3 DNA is TGCAGTGCTAGCCATTTCGGCGGGAGGGAGTACCAAGAGACCCAGTACTTC. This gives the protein CSASHFGGREYQETQYF.

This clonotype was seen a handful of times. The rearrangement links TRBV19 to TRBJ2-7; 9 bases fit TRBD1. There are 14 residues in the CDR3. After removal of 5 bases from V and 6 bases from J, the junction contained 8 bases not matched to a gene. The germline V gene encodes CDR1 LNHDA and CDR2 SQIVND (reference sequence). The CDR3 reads CASSYRQGEGEQYF. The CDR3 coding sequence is TGTGCCAGTAGTTACCGACAGGGGGAAGGCGAGCAGTACTTC.

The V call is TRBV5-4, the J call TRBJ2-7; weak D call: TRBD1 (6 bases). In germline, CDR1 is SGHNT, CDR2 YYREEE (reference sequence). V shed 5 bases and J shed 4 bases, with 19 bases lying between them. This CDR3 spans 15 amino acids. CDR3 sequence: CASRSTSTGIYEQYF. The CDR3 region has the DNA TGTGCCAGCAGATCCACTTCAACAGGGATATACGAGCAGTACTTC.

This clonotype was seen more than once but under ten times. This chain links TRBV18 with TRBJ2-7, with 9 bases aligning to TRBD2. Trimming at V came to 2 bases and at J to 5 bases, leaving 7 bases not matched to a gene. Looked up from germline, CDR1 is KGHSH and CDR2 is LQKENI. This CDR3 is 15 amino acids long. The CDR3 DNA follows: TGTGCCAGCTCACCATCTAGCGGGATAGCCCACGAGCAGTACTTC. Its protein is CASSPSSGIAHEQYF.

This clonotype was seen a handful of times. Written as DNA, the CDR3 is TGTGCCAGCAGCCCGGCTAGCGGCCTTGGAAGGCAGTACTTC. Translation gives CASSPASGLGRQYF. The J gene is TRBJ2-7, the V gene TRBV6-1, with 7 bases fitting TRBD2. After removal of 6 bases from V and 9 bases from J, the junction contained 14 bases not matched to a gene. This CDR3 has 14 residues. Germline loops: CDR1 MNHNS, CDR2 SASEGT.

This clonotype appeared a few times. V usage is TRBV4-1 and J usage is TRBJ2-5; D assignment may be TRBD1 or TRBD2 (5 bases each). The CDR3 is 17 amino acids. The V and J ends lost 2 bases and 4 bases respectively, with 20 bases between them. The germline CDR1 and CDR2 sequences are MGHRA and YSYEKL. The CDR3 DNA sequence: TGCGCCAGCAGCCAATCTGGTGAGGGACGTTGGAGAGAGACCCAGTACTTC. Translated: CASSQSGEGRWRETQYF.